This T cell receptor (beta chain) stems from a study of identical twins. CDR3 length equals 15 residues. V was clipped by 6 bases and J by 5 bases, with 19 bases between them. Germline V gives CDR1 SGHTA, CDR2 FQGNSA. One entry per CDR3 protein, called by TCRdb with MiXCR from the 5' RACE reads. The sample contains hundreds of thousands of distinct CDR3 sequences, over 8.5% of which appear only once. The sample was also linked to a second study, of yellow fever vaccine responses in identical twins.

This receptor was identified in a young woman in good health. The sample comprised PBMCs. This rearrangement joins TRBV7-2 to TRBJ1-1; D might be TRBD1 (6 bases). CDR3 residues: CASSEGAGRGTEAFF. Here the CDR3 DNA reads TGTGCCAGCAGTGAGGGCGCAGGGAGGGGGACTGAAGCTTTCTTT.